This passage covers 27 T cell receptor beta chains from one sample sequenced in a study of vaccination and CD4 T cells after COVID-19. Sequencing of the DNA from cultured CD4+ T cells was carried out with the Oncomine TCR Beta short-read assay. TCRdb used MiXCR to reprocess the PCR reads, holding one entry per CDR3 protein. The sample holds around 20,000 distinct CDR3 sequences, over 35% seen once. The sample's treatment: approximately nine-day PBMC culture with coronavirus spike peptide pools or control peptides (ViraFEST assay). These receptors' antigens are unknown. Specimen: CD4+ T cells from blood, cultured in vitro, collected before SARS-CoV-2 vaccination. The receptor source for this set is a human donor who received a COVID-19 vaccine.

The chain combines TRBV11-3 with TRBJ2-1; D unresolved. The V end lost 0 bases, the J end lost 2 bases, and 8 bases lay between the germline ends. The CDR3 loop spans 15 amino acids. In germline, CDR1 is SGHNT, CDR2 YENEEA. The CDR3 loop is CASSLDRAAYNEQFF. CDR3 bases: TGTGCCAGCAGCTTAGATCGGGCAGCCTACAATGAGCAGTTCTTC. Filled out from reference TRBV11-3 and TRBJ2-1, the complete variable domain reads EAGVVQSPRYKIIEKKQPVAFWCNPISGHNTLYWYLQNLGQGPELLIRYENEEAVDDSQLPKDRFSAERLKGVDSTLKIQPAELGDSAVYLCASSLDRAAYNEQFFGPGTRLTVL.

V and J are TRBV20-1 and TRBJ1-6; D may be TRBD1 (6 bases). The CDR3 runs to 15 residues. V lost 0 bases to trimming and J lost 10 bases, with 16 bases between them. Per germline, CDR1 DFQATT and CDR2 SNEGSKA (reference sequence). The CDR3 DNA follows: TGCAGTGCTAGAGATTCAGGAGAACAGGGCTCACCCCTCCACTTT. This sequence encodes CSARDSGEQGSPLHF.

The V and J genes are TRBV5-1 and TRBJ1-1; weak D call: TRBD1 (5 bases). Germline-derived CDR1 and CDR2 are SGHRS and YFSETQ. V was pared by 4 bases and J by 1 base, with 20 bases between. The CDR3 sequence is 17 residues long. CDR3 sequence (DNA): TGCGCCAGCAGCCACGATCCCGCCGGGGCGTCGAACACTGAAGCTTTCTTT. Translating gives CASSHDPAGASNTEAFF.

The CDR3 sequence is CASSLGGGQGNQPQHF. CDR3 nucleotide sequence: TGTGCCAGCAGCTTAGGGGGGGGGCAGGGCAATCAGCCCCAGCATTTT. The rearrangement uses TRBV7-8 and TRBJ1-5; maybe TRBD1 (6 bases). Trimming shortened V by 1 base and J by 2 bases, and 12 bases separated the two germline ends. There are 16 residues in the CDR3. Germline assignment: CDR1 SGHVS and CDR2 FQNEAQ.

This clonotype was seen only a few times. The rearrangement joins TRBV7-8 to TRBJ1-5, with a possible D match to TRBD1 (5 bases). Trimming took 0 bases from V and 0 from J, leaving 15 bases between them. Germline assignment: CDR1 SGHVS and CDR2 FQNEAQ. The CDR3 sequence is 18 residues long. CDR3 protein: CASSLAGGGRYSNQPQHF. The CDR3 DNA sequence: TGTGCCAGCAGCTTAGCGGGGGGAGGCCGGTATAGCAATCAGCCCCAGCATTTT.

The chain uses TRBV7-2 and TRBJ1-1; 7 bases align to TRBD1. V was clipped by 1 base and J by 0 bases; unmatched bases: 11. Germline V gives CDR1 SGHTA, CDR2 FQGNSA. There are 18 residues in the CDR3. CDR3 protein: CASSLGRRRTGLNTEAFF. CDR3 sequence (DNA): TGTGCCAGCAGCTTAGGAAGAAGGAGGACAGGACTGAACACTGAAGCTTTCTTT.

This clonotype showed up just a few times. The chain has TRBV30 and TRBJ1-2; a possible D gene is TRBD1 (5 bases). The germline CDR1 and CDR2 sequences are GTSNPN and SVGIG (reference sequence). Deletions cut 2 bases from V and 6 bases from J, with 13 bases between. The CDR3 loop spans 13 amino acids. Written as DNA, the CDR3 is TGTGCCTGGAGTCGGGGGGAGAACCATGGCTACACCTTC. Protein product: CAWSRGENHGYTF. Using reference TRBV30 and TRBJ1-2 for the parts outside the CDR3, the full variable domain is SQTIHQWPATLVQPVGSPLSLECTVEGTSNPNLYWYRQAAGRGLQLLFYSVGIGQISSEVPQNLSASRPQDRQFILSSKKLLLSDSGFYLCAWSRGENHGYTFGSGTRLTVV.

The chain couples TRBV3-1 to TRBJ2-3; 7 bases line up with TRBD2. CDR3 length: 15 residues. J was trimmed by 0 bases and V by 4 bases; bases with no gene match: 4. CDR1 is LGHDT and CDR2 is YNNKEL in the germline V gene (reference sequence). Here the CDR3 reads CASSRRGISTDTQYF. The CDR3 DNA reads TGTGCCAGCAGCCGGCGGGGGATTAGCACAGATACGCAGTATTTT.

The V call is TRBV6-1, the J call TRBJ2-2; 8 bases fit TRBD1. Germline loops: CDR1 MNHNS, CDR2 SASEGT. The trim removed 6 bases at V and 1 base at J, leaving 4 bases unmatched. This CDR3 region has 15 residues. The CDR3 region has the DNA TGTGCCAGCAGCCGGGACAGGCTGAACACCGGGGAGCTGTTTTTT. This gives the protein CASSRDRLNTGELFF.

This clonotype was found a few times. V gene TRBV5-4 combines with J gene TRBJ1-2; TRBD1 matches at 9 bases. Germline values: CDR1 SGHNT, CDR2 YYREEE (reference sequence). Trimming cost V 4 bases and J 4 bases; bases outside gene matches: 5. The CDR3 is 14 amino acids. Written as DNA, the CDR3 is TGTGCCAGCAGCAGCGGGACAGGGCGCTATGGCTACACCTTC. Its protein is CASSSGTGRYGYTF.

The rearrangement links TRBV12-3 or TRBV12-4 to TRBJ2-3, with D perhaps matching TRBD2 (6 bases). The CDR3 runs 15 residues. V lost 3 bases to trimming and J lost 2 bases, with 12 bases between them. CDR3 loop: CASSLVAVHTDTQYF. The DNA for the CDR3 is TGTGCCAGCAGTTTGGTAGCGGTACACACAGATACGCAGTATTTT.

The V gene is TRBV7-2, the J gene TRBJ1-3, with D unclear. V lost 5 bases and J 0 bases, leaving 11 bases between the germline ends. The germline CDR1 and CDR2 sequences are SGHTA and FQGNSA. This CDR3 contains 15 residues. The CDR3: CASSPGISSGNTIYF. The DNA for the CDR3 is TGTGCCAGCAGCCCGGGCATAAGCTCTGGAAACACCATATATTTT.

This clonotype was observed a handful of times. V and J are TRBV6-1 and TRBJ1-5; D is undetermined. The CDR3 extends over 16 amino acids. CDR1 and CDR2 (germline): MNHNS, SASEGT. V lost 3 bases and J 0 bases, leaving 12 bases between the germline ends. The CDR3 loop is CASSEGPSYSNQPQHF. The CDR3 region has the DNA TGTGCCAGCAGTGAGGGCCCGTCGTATAGCAATCAGCCCCAGCATTTT.

The chain carries TRBV24-1 and TRBJ1-5; 8 nucleotides align to TRBD1. Germline V gene lookup returns CDR1 KGHDR and CDR2 SFDVKD. V was pared by 5 bases and J by 6 bases, with 11 bases of the junction left unmatched. This CDR3 region has 16 residues. This CDR3 reads CATSGSAGGAAQPQHF. The CDR3 DNA is TGTGCCACCAGTGGTAGCGCAGGGGGCGCAGCTCAGCCCCAGCATTTT.

The V and J genes are TRBV6-1 and TRBJ1-3; D is unresolved. The CDR3 is made up of 17 amino acids. Germline assignment: CDR1 MNHNS and CDR2 SASEGT. Trimming cost V 4 bases and J 4 bases, with 20 bases left between them. CDR3 region: CASSALFREMGGNTIYF. CDR3 nucleotide sequence: TGTGCCAGCAGTGCTCTCTTCCGGGAGATGGGCGGAAACACCATATATTTT.

The gene calls are TRBV7-2 and TRBJ2-5; D perhaps matches TRBD2 (5 bases). The V end was cut by 5 bases, the J end by 5 bases, with 12 bases between. This CDR3 is 13 amino acids long. The germline gives CDR1 SGHTA, CDR2 FQGNSA. The CDR3 sequence: CASSPLVGETQYF. The CDR3 DNA follows: TGTGCCAGCAGCCCACTAGTTGGGGAGACCCAGTACTTC.

This chain connects TRBV5-1 to TRBJ1-1; the D is unclear. Germline V gene data show CDR1 as SGHRS and CDR2 as YFSETQ. With 2 bases removed from V and 6 bases from J, the gap between germline ends came to 8 bases. The CDR3 has 12 residues. In nucleotides, the CDR3 is TGCGCCAGCAGCTTCTCCGGGTCTGAAGCTTTCTTT. Its protein is CASSFSGSEAFF.

The chain carries TRBV20-1 and TRBJ1-1; no clear D. The length of the CDR3 is 11 residues. With 1 base removed from V and 4 bases from J, the gap between germline ends came to 4 bases. CDR1 DFQATT and CDR2 SNEGSKA come from the germline V gene (reference sequence). The CDR3 loop reads CSARAVTEAFF. CDR3 bases: TGCAGTGCTAGAGCAGTCACTGAAGCTTTCTTT.

This sequence joins TRBV6-2 or TRBV6-3 and TRBJ2-7; tentatively, D is TRBD1 (5 bases). Germline CDR1 and CDR2: MNHEY and SVGEGT. The CDR3 extends over 13 amino acids. Between the trimmed V and J ends, which lost 9 bases and 4 bases, there was a span of 16 bases. In DNA form, the CDR3 reads TGTGCCAGTTTACAGGCTAATGGGTACGAGCAGTACTTC. Its translation: CASLQANGYEQYF.

The chain links TRBV5-6 to TRBJ1-6; 8 bases match TRBD1. The CDR3 spans 14 residues. The V gene's germline CDR1 is SGHDT and CDR2 YYEEEE. V shed 0 bases, J shed 9 bases, and the junction held 2 bases outside the gene matches. The CDR3 here is CASSLDRGTSPLHF. CDR3 nucleotides: TGTGCCAGCAGCTTGGACAGGGGGACTTCACCCCTCCACTTT.

J is TRBJ1-5 and V is TRBV6-1; D remains ambiguous. V was trimmed by 11 bases and J by 6 bases, leaving 11 bases between them. CDR1 MNHNS and CDR2 SASEGT come from the germline V gene. CDR3 length equals 11 residues. The CDR3 DNA is TGTGCCCAAGCACCGGGTCAGCCCCAGCATTTT. Its protein product is CAQAPGQPQHF.

This clonotype was counted a single time. The chain links TRBV12-3 or TRBV12-4 to TRBJ2-7; 8 bases are a match to TRBD2. Losses at the gene ends were 3 bases for V and 0 bases for J; bases not matched to a gene: 7. There are 16 residues in the CDR3. In DNA form, the CDR3 reads TGTGCCAGCAGTTTTACTAGCGGTACCTCCTCCTACGAGCAGTACTTC. Its protein is CASSFTSGTSSYEQYF.

The V gene is TRBV11-3, the J gene TRBJ1-2, with TRBD1 matching over 11 bases. The V segment lost 6 bases and the J segment 6 bases; nucleotides outside the gene matches: 3. In germline, CDR1 is SGHNT, CDR2 YENEEA. The CDR3 loop spans 13 amino acids. As DNA, the CDR3 is TGTGCCAGCAGATCGGGACAGGGGGATGGCTACACCTTC. Translated: CASRSGQGDGYTF.

The sample holds a few counts of this clonotype. The genes are TRBV12-5 and TRBJ2-7, with 8 bases that match TRBD1. V dropped 4 bases and J dropped 3; count of bases not matched to a gene: 5. This CDR3 is built from 14 residues. Per germline, CDR1 LGHNT and CDR2 FRNRAP. The CDR3 loop reads CASGSGQGHYEQYF. CDR3 nucleotides: TGTGCTAGTGGTTCCGGACAGGGACACTACGAGCAGTACTTC.

J is TRBJ1-2 and V is TRBV29-1, with 7 bases aligning to TRBD1. The junction had 6 bases not matched to a gene; V was cut back by 4 bases and J by 4 bases. Germline lookup yields CDR1 SQVTM and CDR2 ANQGSEA. The CDR3 extends over 13 amino acids. The CDR3 DNA sequence: TGCAGCGTTGTTAGCAGGGGGTCCTATGGCTACACCTTC. Translating gives CSVVSRGSYGYTF.

The chain combines TRBV2 with TRBJ2-7, with 10 positions matching TRBD2. The CDR3 runs 13 residues. Germline values: CDR1 SNHLY, CDR2 FYNNEI. After removal of 10 bases from V and 0 bases from J, the junction contained 3 bases not matched to a gene. CDR3 bases: TGTGCCATCGGGACTAGCGACTCCTACGAGCAGTACTTC. Protein: CAIGTSDSYEQYF.

This clonotype occurred a few times. This rearrangement joins TRBV6-5 to TRBJ1-1; 7 bases are a match to TRBD1. The length of the CDR3 is 15 residues. Germline lookup yields CDR1 MNHEY and CDR2 SVGAGI. The junction had 6 bases not matched to a gene; V was cut back by 4 bases and J by 1 base. CDR3 region: CASSSTTGWNTEAFF. The CDR3 DNA reads TGTGCCAGCAGTTCGACGACAGGGTGGAACACTGAAGCTTTCTTT.